The clone carrying this TCR beta chain turned up a few times. The antigen is not known. The sample belongs to a study of human T cells and chemical hapten exposure. Across the study: DPC 0.01% went on the upper back by patch test, with reading at 6 days.

V lost 5 bases and J lost 1, with 6 bases in between. The V gene's germline CDR1 is SQVTM and CDR2 ANQGSEA. The length of the CDR3 is 11 residues. TCRdb re-called the RACE reads through MiXCR, storing one row per CDR3 protein. Among about 360,000 distinct CDR3 sequences listed, roughly 4.8% were seen once. As for time point: patch test 1, 2 weeks after DPC sensitization. Treatment reported: therapeutic diphenylcyclopropenone sensitization with weekly scalp DPC. Study-wide results and caveats: Patch test score was positively correlated with the counts of PT1 expanded TCRs.

This sample comprised whole blood, obtained in connection with sensitization to the hapten diphenylcyclopropenone (DPC). The chain employs TRBV29-1 and TRBJ2-7; D is undetermined. The clonotype originates from a woman aged 45-60 years with alopecia areata. Some clones in this sample may be carry-over from other donors' samples. CDR3 protein: CSVKGSYEQYF. CDR3 coding DNA: TGCAGCGTTAAGGGTTCCTACGAGCAGTACTTC.